The TCR beta chain under discussion was sequenced for a study of cytomegalovirus exposure and HLA in healthy donors. Findings and limits, study-wide: Immune exposure was documented only through CMV serostatus.

The CDR3 sequence is 14 residues long. Germline-derived CDR1 and CDR2 are SGHVS and FNYEAQ. Trimming left V 5 bases short and J 7 bases short, with 15 bases between. About this clone: Its antigen is unknown.

With 60 Vbeta and 13 Jbeta primers, the PCR was carried out. Profiled with immunoSEQ multiplex PCR; TCRdb holds only in-frame clones, not every one. The sample includes about 140,000 clones, approximately 72% of them seen just once. The clonotype comes from a man aged 35-49 years in good health and CMV-seronegative. Sequenced sample: PBMCs. The rearrangement joins TRBV7-6 to TRBJ2-1; a weak D match, TRBD2 (6 bases). The DNA of the CDR3 is TGTGCCAGCAGCGGAGGGGCAGGGATGAATGAGCAGTTCTTC. This encodes CASSGGAGMNEQFF.